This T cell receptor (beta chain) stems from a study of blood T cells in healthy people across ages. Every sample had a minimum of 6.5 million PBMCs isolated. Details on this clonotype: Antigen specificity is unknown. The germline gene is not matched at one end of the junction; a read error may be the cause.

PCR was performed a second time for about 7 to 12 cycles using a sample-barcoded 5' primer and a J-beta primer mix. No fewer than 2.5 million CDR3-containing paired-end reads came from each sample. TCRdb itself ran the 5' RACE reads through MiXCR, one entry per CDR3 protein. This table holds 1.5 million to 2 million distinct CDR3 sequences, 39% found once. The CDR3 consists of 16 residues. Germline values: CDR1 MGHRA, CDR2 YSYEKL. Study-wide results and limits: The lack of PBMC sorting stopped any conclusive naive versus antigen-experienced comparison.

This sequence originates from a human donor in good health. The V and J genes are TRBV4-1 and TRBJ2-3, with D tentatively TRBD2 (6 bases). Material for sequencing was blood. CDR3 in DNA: TGCGTCAGCAGCCACATAGGGAGGTCCCGCACAGATACGCAGTATTTT. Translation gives CVSSHIGRSRTDTQYF.